This is a list of T cell receptor beta chains from one sample in a study of beta chain features in type 1 diabetes. Assay used: immunoSEQ multiplex PCR; TCRdb lists only in-frame clones, some missing. The table includes about 40,000 clones, more than 40% detected once. The sequenced material came from central memory CD4+ T cells from blood. These receptors all stem from a woman younger than 30 in good health. Both conserved end residues are part of each CDR3. D genes are given only for firm matches. Rows give clone size only sometimes, using once, few, many, or a class for an expanded clone.

V gene	clone size	J gene	D gene	CDR3 protein	CDR3 DNA
TRBV7-9	few	TRBJ1-1	.	CASSKGVEGTEAFF	TGTGCCAGCAGCAAAGGGGTAGAAGGCACTGAAGCTTTCTTT
TRBV6-6	.	TRBJ1-6	TRBD1	CASSYSTGSGNSPLHF	TGTGCCAGCAGTTACTCGACAGGGTCTGGTAATTCACCCCTCCACTTT
TRBV7-8	.	TRBJ2-5	.	CASSSGQWESETQYF	TGTGCCAGCAGCTCTGGACAGTGGGAGTCAGAGACCCAGTACTTC
TRBV14	.	TRBJ1-1	TRBD1	CASSLGQGRNTEAFF	TGTGCCAGCAGCCTAGGACAGGGAAGGAACACTGAAGCTTTCTTT
TRBV30	.	TRBJ2-2	.	CAWSRGTGELFF	TGTGCCTGGTCTAGGGGGACCGGGGAGCTGTTTTTT
TRBV7-9	few	TRBJ1-4	TRBD1	CASSPGQGRGTNEKLFF	TGTGCCAGCAGCCCGGGACAGGGACGGGGGACTAATGAAAAACTGTTTTTT
TRBV9	few	TRBJ2-5	.	CASSVTPWGSGKQETQYF	TGTGCCAGCAGCGTAACCCCATGGGGTAGCGGAAAACAAGAGACCCAGTACTTC
TRBV15	few	TRBJ2-1	.	CATSVQGGNEQFF	TGTGCCACCAGCGTCCAGGGAGGCAATGAGCAGTTCTTC
TRBV19	.	TRBJ1-4	TRBD1	CACEDRAGREKLFF	TGTGCCTGCGAGGACAGGGCAGGTCGGGAAAAACTGTTTTTT
TRBV18	.	TRBJ2-3	TRBD1	CASSPRQGFTDTQYF	TGTGCCAGCTCACCACGACAGGGATTCACAGATACGCAGTATTTT
TRBV5-1	.	TRBJ1-1	.	CASSLGGGRNTEAFF	TGCGCCAGCAGCTTGGGAGGAGGGAGAAACACTGAAGCTTTCTTT
TRBV19	.	TRBJ1-1	.	CASSRQNTEAFF	TGTGCCAGTAGTAGGCAGAACACTGAAGCTTTCTTT
TRBV4-1	.	TRBJ1-5	.	CASSQDGGIRNQPQHF	TGCGCCAGCAGCCAAGACGGAGGGATCCGGAATCAGCCCCAGCATTTT
TRBV7-2	.	TRBJ1-4	.	CASSPQGEKLFF	TGTGCCAGCAGCCCCCAGGGTGAAAAACTGTTTTTT
TRBV18	.	TRBJ2-1	TRBD1	CASSPGQGAGEQFF	TGTGCCAGCTCACCCGGACAGGGGGCGGGTGAGCAGTTCTTC
TRBV19	.	TRBJ2-7	TRBD1	CASSSQGGTYEQYF	TGTGCCAGTAGTTCTCAAGGGGGCACCTACGAGCAGTACTTC
TRBV7-9	.	TRBJ1-1	.	CASSLRDHSGTEAFF	TGTGCCAGCAGCTTACGAGATCATTCGGGAACTGAAGCTTTCTTT
TRBV30	.	TRBJ2-2	.	CAWGSTRANTGELFF	TGTGCCTGGGGATCCACTAGGGCGAACACCGGGGAGCTGTTTTTT
TRBV5-4	.	TRBJ1-2	TRBD1	CASSLGTGSGYTF	TGTGCCAGCAGCTTGGGGACAGGGAGCGGCTACACCTTC
TRBV7-9	few	TRBJ2-1	TRBD1	CASSLGAGGNEQFF	TGTGCCAGCAGCTTAGGGGCAGGGGGCAATGAGCAGTTCTTC
TRBV27	.	TRBJ2-7	TRBD2	CASTRAGGAPYEQYF	TGTGCCAGCACAAGGGCGGGAGGTGCCCCCTACGAGCAGTACTTC
TRBV5-4	few	TRBJ2-3	.	CASSHPTTVTDTQYF	TGTGCCAGCAGCCATCCAACTACGGTCACAGATACGCAGTATTTT
TRBV25-1	.	TRBJ2-3	TRBD2	CASSEYETSGGTDTQYF	TGTGCCAGCAGTGAATATGAAACTAGCGGGGGCACAGATACGCAGTATTTT
TRBV18	.	TRBJ1-2	.	CASSPSRDGYTF	TGTGCCAGCTCACCATCCAGGGATGGCTACACCTTC
TRBV18	few	TRBJ2-7	.	CASSPRRGYEQYF	TGTGCCAGCTCCCCTCGACGGGGGTACGAGCAGTACTTC
TRBV11-2	.	TRBJ1-1	.	CASSRGTRRWMNTEAFF	TGTGCCAGCAGCCGGGGTACCCGGCGATGGATGAACACTGAAGCTTTCTTT
TRBV11-2	.	TRBJ1-5	TRBD1	CASSLGTGGRGNQPQHF	TGTGCCAGCAGCTTAGGAACAGGGGGAAGGGGCAATCAGCCCCAGCATTTT
TRBV19	few	TRBJ2-1	.	CASSQGGWGNEQFF	TGTGCCAGTAGTCAGGGGGGCTGGGGGAATGAGCAGTTCTTC
TRBV30	.	TRBJ1-3	TRBD1	CAVQGAHTSGNTIYF	TGTGCCGTACAGGGGGCCCACACCTCTGGAAACACCATATATTTT
TRBV2	few	TRBJ2-5	TRBD1	CASSAVTGEWETQYF	TGTGCCAGCAGTGCGGTAACAGGGGAGTGGGAGACCCAGTACTTC
TRBV5-1	once	TRBJ1-2	TRBD1	CASSLDSGQFSHGYTF	TGCGCCAGCAGTTTGGACTCGGGACAGTTCTCTCATGGCTACACCTTC
TRBV5-1	.	TRBJ2-1	TRBD1	CASRRDRGNNEQFF	TGCGCCAGCCGCCGGGACAGGGGTAACAATGAGCAGTTCTTC
TRBV18	.	TRBJ2-1	.	CASSTGSDEQFF	TGTGCCAGCTCAACGGGATCTGACGAGCAGTTCTTC
TRBV5-1	few	TRBJ2-1	TRBD1	CASSPGQGFNEQFF	TGCGCCAGCAGCCCGGGACAGGGGTTCAATGAGCAGTTCTTC
TRBV5-1	few	TRBJ2-7	TRBD1	CASSFSSGTGVSHEQYF	TGCGCCAGCAGCTTTTCCTCGGGGACAGGGGTATCGCACGAGCAGTACTTC
TRBV2	few	TRBJ1-4	.	CASRSVPGEKLFF	TGTGCCAGCCGGTCAGTACCGGGTGAAAAACTGTTTTTT